Detailed here is one T cell receptor (beta chain). The sample comes from a study of control samples from healthy donors and cancer patients. V lost 0 bases and J lost 5, with 11 bases in between. The length of the CDR3 is 14 residues. CDR1 is MNHEY, CDR2 SMNVEV, per germline (reference sequence). Here immunoSEQ multiplex PCR was the method, and the copy in TCRdb shows in-frame clones only, minus some. The sample contains about 190,000 clones, about nine tenths of which appear only once. The chain uses TRBV27 and TRBJ2-7, with D perhaps given as TRBD1 or TRBD2 (5 bases each). Specimen: blood. The sequence came from a man younger than 40 in good health. CDR3 in DNA: TGTGCCAGCAGTTTATCCCGCCAGGGAGACGAGCAGTACTTC. The encoded protein is CASSLSRQGDEQYF.